This record looks at one TCR beta chain sequence and its context. Antigen: not known. Sequenced material consisted of expressed TCRB transcripts (all of the isolated RNA was reverse transcribed). The assay was immunoSEQ multiplex PCR, and TCRdb's table has in-frame clones only and misses some. The table shows under 55,000 clones, with roughly 41% occurring only once. This sample was taken from a study of beta chain features in type 1 diabetes. Regarding the study as a whole: Across all four CD4+ subsets, people with type 1 diabetes showed modestly shorter TCRB CDR3s. It was among patients, rather than healthy donors, that naive, central memory and Treg TCRB repertoires appeared more similar.

Sorting of CD4+ naive, central memory, regulatory and stem cell-like memory cells was performed via CD45RO/CCR7/CD25/CD127/CD95/CD27. This CDR3 is 15 amino acids long. Trimming removed 4 bases from V and 1 base from J; junction bases left unmatched: 5. CDR1 is SGDLS and CDR2 is YYNGEE in the germline V gene. The chain uses TRBV9 and TRBJ2-1, with 7 bases aligning to TRBD1. Sequencing input: Tregs from blood. The clonotype comes from a man aged 25-45 years with type 1 diabetes. The CDR3 nucleotides read TGTGCCAGCAGCCTTCGACAGGGTTCCTACAATGAGCAGTTCTTC. Protein product: CASSLRQGSYNEQFF.